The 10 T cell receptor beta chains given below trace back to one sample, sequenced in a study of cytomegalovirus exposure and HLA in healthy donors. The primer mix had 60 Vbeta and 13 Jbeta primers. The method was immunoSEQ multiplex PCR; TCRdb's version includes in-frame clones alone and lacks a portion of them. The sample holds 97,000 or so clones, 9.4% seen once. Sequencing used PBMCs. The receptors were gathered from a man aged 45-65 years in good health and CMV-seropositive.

Written as DNA, the CDR3 is TGTGCCAGCAACCCCGGGACAGGACCCTACGAGCAGTACTTC. Its translation is CASNPGTGPYEQYF. The chain couples TRBV6-1 to TRBJ2-7; 8 bases match TRBD1. This CDR3 comprises 14 residues. Germline lookup yields CDR1 MNHNS and CDR2 SASEGT. Trimming removed 7 bases from V and 2 bases from J; junction bases left unmatched: 7.

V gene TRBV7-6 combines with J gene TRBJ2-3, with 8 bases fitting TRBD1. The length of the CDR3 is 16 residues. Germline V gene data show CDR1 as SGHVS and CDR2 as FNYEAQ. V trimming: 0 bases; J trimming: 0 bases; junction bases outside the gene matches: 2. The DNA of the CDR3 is TGTGCCAGCAGCTTAGCCGGACAGGGAAGCACAGATACGCAGTATTTT. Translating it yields CASSLAGQGSTDTQYF.

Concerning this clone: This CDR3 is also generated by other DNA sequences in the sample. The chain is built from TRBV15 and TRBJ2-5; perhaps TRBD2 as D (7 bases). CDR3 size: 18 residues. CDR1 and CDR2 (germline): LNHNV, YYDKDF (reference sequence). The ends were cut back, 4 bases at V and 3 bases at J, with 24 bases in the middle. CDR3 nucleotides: TGTGCCACCAGCATAGGGGGGGCGATAGGTCGGGCTAAAGAGACCCAGTACTTC. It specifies CATSIGGAIGRAKETQYF.

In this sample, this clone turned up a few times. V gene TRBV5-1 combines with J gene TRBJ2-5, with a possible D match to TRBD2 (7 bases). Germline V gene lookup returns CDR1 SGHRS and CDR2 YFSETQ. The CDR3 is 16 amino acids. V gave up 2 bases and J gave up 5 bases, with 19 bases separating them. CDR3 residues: CASSLTASGGGETQYF. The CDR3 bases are TGCGCCAGCAGCTTAACGGCTAGCGGAGGGGGGGAGACCCAGTACTTC. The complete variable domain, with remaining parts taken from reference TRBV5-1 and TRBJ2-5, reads KAGVTQTPRYLIKTRGQQVTLSCSPISGHRSVSWYQQTPGQGLQFLFEYFSETQRNKGNFPGRFSGRQFSNSRSEMNVSTLELGDSALYLCASSLTASGGGETQYFGPGTRLLVL.

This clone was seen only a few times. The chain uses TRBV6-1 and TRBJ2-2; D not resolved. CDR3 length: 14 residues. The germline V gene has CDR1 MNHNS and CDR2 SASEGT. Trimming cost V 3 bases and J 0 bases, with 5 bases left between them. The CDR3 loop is CASSDQANTGELFF. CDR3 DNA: TGTGCCAGCAGTGACCAGGCGAACACCGGGGAGCTGTTTTTT.

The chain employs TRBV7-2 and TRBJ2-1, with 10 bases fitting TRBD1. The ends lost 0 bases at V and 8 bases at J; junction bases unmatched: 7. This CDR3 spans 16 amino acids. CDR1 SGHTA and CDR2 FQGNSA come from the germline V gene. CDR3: CASSLAGTGANYEQFF. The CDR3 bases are TGTGCCAGCAGCTTAGCGGGGACAGGGGCAAACTATGAGCAGTTCTTC.

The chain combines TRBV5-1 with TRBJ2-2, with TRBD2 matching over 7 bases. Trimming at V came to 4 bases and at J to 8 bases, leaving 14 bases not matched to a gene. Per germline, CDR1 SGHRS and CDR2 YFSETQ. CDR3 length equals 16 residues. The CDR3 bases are TGCGCCAGCAGCCCACGGACTAGAGGGAGTGGTGGGGAGCTGTTTTTT. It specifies CASSPRTRGSGGELFF.

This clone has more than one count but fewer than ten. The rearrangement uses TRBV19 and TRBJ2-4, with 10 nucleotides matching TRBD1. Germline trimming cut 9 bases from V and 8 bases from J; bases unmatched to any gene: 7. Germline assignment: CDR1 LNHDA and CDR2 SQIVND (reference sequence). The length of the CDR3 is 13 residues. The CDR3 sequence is CASGDRGIDIQYF. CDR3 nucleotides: TGTGCCAGCGGGGACAGGGGAATCGACATTCAGTACTTC.

CDR3 amino acids: CASSDRGIRYEQYF. The CDR3 nucleotides read TGTGCCAGCAGTGACAGGGGAATACGATACGAGCAGTACTTC. The rearrangement uses TRBV27 and TRBJ2-7; TRBD1 matches at 8 bases. CDR1 and CDR2 (germline): MNHEY, SMNVEV (reference sequence). The CDR3 has 14 residues. The V and J ends lost 5 bases and 4 bases, in that order; junction bases with no gene match: 7.

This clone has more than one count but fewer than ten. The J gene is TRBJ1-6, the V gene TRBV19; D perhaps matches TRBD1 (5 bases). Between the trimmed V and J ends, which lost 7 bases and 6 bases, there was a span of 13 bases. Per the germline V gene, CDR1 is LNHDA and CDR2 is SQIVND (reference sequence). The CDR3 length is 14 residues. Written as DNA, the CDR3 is TGTGCCAGTAACGCCAGGGCGATTAATTCACCCCTCCACTTT. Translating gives CASNARAINSPLHF. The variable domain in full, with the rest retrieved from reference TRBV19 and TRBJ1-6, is DGGITQSPKYLFRKEGQNVTLSCEQNLNHDAMYWYRQDPGQGLRLIYYSQIVNDFQKGDIAEGYSVSREKKESFPLTVTSAQKNPTAFYLCASNARAINSPLHFGNGTRLTVT.